This TCR beta chain is from a study of T cells in Graves' hyperthyroidism and ophthalmopathy (dated by TCRdb to about 2019). Background on the whole study: Peripheral blood was collected at initial diagnosis, before any treatment. To identify distinguishing TCR V-J signatures, a discovery cohort of around 100 patients was used, comprising 40 to 45 with Graves' ophthalmopathy and under 60 with stable Graves' hyperthyroidism. Prospective prediction of ophthalmopathy was tested in an independent validation cohort of some 19 hyperthyroidism patients and 15 to 17 patients who later progressed to ophthalmopathy. The 100 discovery patients were divided at random into training and test sets in a 7:3 ratio. Thyroid tissue and blood T-cell repertoires from about six Graves' hyperthyroidism patients were also compared in the study. After blood sampling, hyperthyroidism patients were treated with methimazole at a starting dose of 30 mg daily, and ophthalmopathy patients were treated with high-dose intravenous methylprednisolone. According to the paper, TCR Vbeta CDR3 sequencing was carried out on 120 to 150 peripheral blood samples, which came from approximately 43 ophthalmopathy, under 80 hyperthyroidism and roughly 17 progressor patients. Overall results and qualifications from the work: In validation, progression to ophthalmopathy was predicted by the model with 70.59% sensitivity and nearly 75% specificity, a median of roughly 6.4 months before onset. Most expanded thyroid clonotypes (frequency above 0.001) were also detected in blood, a finding suggesting that blood repertoires may reflect thyroid immune responses. A model built on a 13 V-J signature distinguished ophthalmopathy from stable hyperthyroidism, reaching 87.88% sensitivity and about 81% specificity in cross-validation and 80%/75% in testing. Sample size was not statistically predetermined, and blinding of investigators to group allocation was not performed.

This clonotype has just one count. Its target antigen remains unknown. The junction differs from germline at one of its ends, possibly a read error. The CDR3 contains 15 residues, cysteine and phenylalanine counted. Kept here is only the CDR3 DNA, which spans 45 bases and is read in frame from base 1. Based on the germline V gene, the CDR1 and CDR2 sequences are MNHNS and SASEGT. Moderately to severely active disease, a Clinical Activity Score of at least 3, a NOSPECS grade of at least 4, and a duration under 3 months were present in ophthalmopathy patients. Patients with uncontrolled infections, other autoimmune diseases, pregnancy or lactation were excluded. Diagnoses were established on the basis of clinical symptoms, serum thyroxine and TRAb, thyroid ultrasound, and orbital computed tomography. Ficoll-Paque density gradient centrifugation was used to isolate PBMCs from approximately 10 ml of fresh peripheral blood. Total RNA was extracted using Trizol reagent, and RNA quality was assessed on an Agilent 2100 Bioanalyzer.

The TCR beta CDR3 regions were amplified from the RNA transcripts. The TCR CDR3 was subjected to a first round of RT-PCR using the HTBI primer set and the Qiagen OneStep RT-PCR kit. The libraries were constructed in a second round of multiplex PCR and then size-selected and purified. Sequencing of the libraries was done on an Illumina HiSeq2000 using paired-end 100 bp reads. The authors' pipeline ran thus. SOAPnuke was used to process the raw data, throwing out any read that contained adapters or uncalled bases, had a mean Phred below 15, or lacked an exact constant-primer or identifier match. High-quality paired reads were merged using COPE v1.2.5, and each unique nucleotide sequence was defined as a clonotype. Clonotypes were aligned to IMGT TRBV, TRBD and TRBJ reference segments using MiTCR v1.1. Analysis was restricted to V-J combinations with a frequency above 0.0001, which covered 99.2% of repertoires. A TCS score was defined as the ratio between F50 (clonal expansion) and ExV (chaos), using BLOSUM62-based TCRdist between CDR3 peptides within each V-J. Welch's t-statistics and random forest reduced roughly 540 V-J features to 10 to 15, which were used in a naive Bayes classifier (R e1071). Through fastp at Q25 and MiXCR, TCRdb rebuilt clones from the public reads, retaining in-frame beta chains. Each CDR3 protein appears once, grouped with its most common genes and DNA. In this record, the V and J calls reflect TCRdb's handling and not the investigators' own analysis. The sample table lists hundreds of thousands of distinct CDR3 sequences, 14% to 15% of them with a count of one. Around 13% of the sample belongs to the ten largest clones.

The sequence came from a young man with Graves' ophthalmopathy. This receptor chain uses TRBV6-1 and TRBJ2-1, with TRBD2 matching 7 junction bases. Sequenced: blood. The CDR3 protein sequence reads: CASSEVWEGYNEQSF. The DNA sequence follows: TGTGCCAGCAGTGAAGTGTGGGAGGGTTACAATGAGCAGTCCTTC.